Listed here are 8 T cell receptor beta chains from one sample, sequenced in a study of Ad26.COV2.S vaccination and SARS-CoV-2 variants. Repertoires were generated with immunoSEQ multiplex PCR, while TCRdb's copy carries only in-frame clones and drops some. The sample consists of around 250,000 clones, 70% to 90% of them appearing once. Treatment of the sample: approximately 18 received Ad26.COV2.S at low or high dose, single or two shots; 5 received placebo; per-sample allocation not given. Sampling happened 63 days after the first vaccine or placebo injection. The sample was peripheral blood, taken in a trial of Ad26.COV2.S vaccine versus placebo. Every receptor here comes from a person between 18 and 65 years old who received the Ad26.COV2.S COVID-19 vaccine or a placebo.

The chain carries TRBV19 and TRBJ2-1; 7 bases are a match to TRBD1. This CDR3 spans 13 amino acids. Germline values: CDR1 LNHDA, CDR2 SQIVND (reference sequence). The J segment lost 8 bases and the V segment lost 8 bases, leaving 9 bases of the junction unmatched. CDR3 in DNA: TGTGCCAGTTCTATACAGGGGCACGATGAGCAGTTCTTC. Residues: CASSIQGHDEQFF.

The V gene is TRBV11-2, the J gene TRBJ1-1; D gene unclear. The CDR3 runs to 16 residues. The V gene lost 3 bases and the J gene lost 3 bases, with 17 bases spanning the gap. The germline V gene encodes CDR1 SGHAT and CDR2 FQNNGV. The CDR3 DNA sequence: TGTGCCAGCAGCTTGTGGGGTAAAGAAACTTACACTGAAGCTTTCTTT. Its translation is CASSLWGKETYTEAFF.

The rearrangement links TRBV7-6 to TRBJ2-1, with 8 bases that match TRBD1. Germline trimming cut 5 bases from V and 4 bases from J; bases unmatched to any gene: 7. This CDR3 has 15 residues. Germline V lookup: CDR1 SGHVS, CDR2 FNYEAQ. The CDR3 reads CASSSRGRGYNEQFF. The CDR3 nucleotides read TGTGCCAGCAGCAGCAGGGGGCGCGGATACAATGAGCAGTTCTTC. The complete variable domain, with remaining parts taken from reference TRBV7-6 and TRBJ2-1, reads GAGVSQSPRYKVTKRGQDVALRCDPISGHVSLYWYRQALGQGPEFLTYFNYEAQQDKSGLPNDRFSAERPEGSISTLTIQRTEQRDSAMYRCASSSRGRGYNEQFFGPGTRLTVL.

The chain is built from TRBV7-2 and TRBJ1-2, with D uncertain. Germline CDR1 is SGHTA and CDR2 is FQGNSA. The V end lost 5 bases, the J end lost 6 bases, and 13 bases lay between the germline ends. The CDR3 spans 13 residues. CDR3: CASSRHGVDGYTF. In DNA form, the CDR3 reads TGTGCCAGCAGCCGACATGGAGTTGATGGCTACACCTTC.

The chain links TRBV6-6 to TRBJ1-2; 11 positions match TRBD1. The CDR3 consists of 15 residues. Trimming cost V 5 bases and J 4 bases; bases outside gene matches: 6. Germline values: CDR1 MNHNY, CDR2 SVGAGI (reference sequence). The CDR3 DNA is TGTGCCAGCAGTCACCGGGACAGGGGGATCTATGGCTACACCTTC. Translation gives CASSHRDRGIYGYTF.

This clone was seen a single time. The rearrangement joins TRBV11-2 to TRBJ2-2; D ambiguous. V was pared by 0 bases and J by 1 base, with 6 bases between. The CDR3 loop spans 15 amino acids. Germline V gene lookup returns CDR1 SGHAT and CDR2 FQNNGV. CDR3 sequence reads: CASSLDRENTGELFF. The CDR3 DNA sequence: TGTGCCAGCAGCTTAGATCGAGAGAACACCGGGGAGCTGTTTTTT. The variable domain in full, with the rest retrieved from reference TRBV11-2 and TRBJ2-2, is EAGVAQSPRYKIIEKRQSVAFWCNPISGHATLYWYQQILGQGPKLLIQFQNNGVVDDSQLPKDRFSAERLKGVDSTLKIQPAKLEDSAVYLCASSLDRENTGELFFGEGSRLTVL.

The chain links TRBV5-5 to TRBJ1-1; 7 nucleotides align to TRBD1. CDR1 is SGHKS, CDR2 YYEKEE, per germline (reference sequence). This CDR3 has 16 amino acids. The V gene end was trimmed by 2 bases and the J gene end by 3 bases; junction bases not matched to a gene: 10. In DNA form, the CDR3 reads TGTGCCAGCAGCTTTAACCGACAGGGAATCGACACTGAAGCTTTCTTT. Its protein product is CASSFNRQGIDTEAFF.

This clone showed up just a few times. This chain joins TRBV7-9 and TRBJ1-1; 7 bases align to TRBD1. The CDR3 is made up of 14 amino acids. Per germline, CDR1 SEHNR and CDR2 FQNEAQ (reference sequence). Germline trimming cut 4 bases from V and 1 base from J; bases unmatched to any gene: 3. CDR3 amino acids: CASSWTGENTEAFF. CDR3 nucleotides: TGTGCCAGCAGCTGGACAGGCGAGAACACTGAAGCTTTCTTT.